Shown below are 29 T cell receptor beta chains from a single sample sequenced in a study of blood T cell repertoires in COVID-19 (dated by TCRdb to 2018 to 2020). Preparation of the library involved the immunoSEQ multiplex PCR assay. Imported from immuneACCESS, the table was reduced by TCRdb to in-frame sequences with V and J called. These copies leave out some clones; in studies compared against another copy, an unresolved V gene accounts for under half, and the cause of the remainder is not known. This sample lists 18,000 or so clones; approximately 95% were detected once. About 4% of the sample comes from the top ten. Material: peripheral blood. All receptors derive from a woman in her forties or fifties with active COVID-19.

The DNA of the CDR3 is TGTGCCACCAGCAGAGGGGGGGGTCAAGGGAATCAGCCCCAGCATTTT. Amino acids: CATSRGGGQGNQPQHF. This chain links TRBV15 with TRBJ1-5, with TRBD1 as a possible D gene (5 bases). Germline lookup yields CDR1 LNHNV and CDR2 YYDKDF (reference sequence). This CDR3 has 16 residues. With 1 base removed from V and 4 bases from J, the gap between germline ends came to 14 bases.

The chain combines TRBV5-1 with TRBJ2-7; 9 bases match TRBD1. From germline, CDR1 is SGHRS and CDR2 YFSETQ. The CDR3 totals 14 residues. J was trimmed by 7 bases and V by 4 bases; bases with no gene match: 9. This CDR3 is CASSAADRGREQYF. Here the CDR3 DNA reads TGCGCCAGCAGCGCGGCGGACAGGGGACGGGAGCAGTACTTC.

This chain uses TRBV28 with TRBJ1-2, with a possible D match to TRBD1 (6 bases). Trimming removed 5 bases at V and 0 bases at J, with 25 bases between. Germline lookup yields CDR1 MDHEN and CDR2 SYDVKM. The CDR3 is made up of 19 amino acids. CDR3 in DNA: TGTGCCAGCAGTCCAACCGGTTTTGGGGGCCCCCTGGCTAACTATGGCTACACCTTC. Translating gives CASSPTGFGGPLANYGYTF.

The chain has TRBV30 and TRBJ1-4; 9 nucleotides agree with TRBD1. The CDR3 contains 13 residues. V was pared by 6 bases and J by 9 bases, with 8 bases of the junction left unmatched. The V gene's germline CDR1 is GTSNPN and CDR2 SVGIG (reference sequence). The CDR3 reads CACTTGGFQKLFF. DNA for the CDR3: TGTGCCTGTACAACAGGGGGCTTTCAAAAACTGTTTTTT.

V gene TRBV5-4 combines with J gene TRBJ1-1; D may be TRBD1 (6 bases). Germline V gives CDR1 SGHNT, CDR2 YYREEE (reference sequence). V lost 4 bases and J 2 bases, leaving 15 bases between the germline ends. The CDR3 contains 15 residues. The CDR3 DNA reads TGTGCCAGCAGCCCAGAACTGGACAGAAACACTGAAGCTTTCTTT. Its translation is CASSPELDRNTEAFF.

The rearrangement links TRBV2 to TRBJ1-5, with D maybe TRBD1 (6 bases). The CDR3 sequence is 13 residues long. Per the germline V gene, CDR1 is SNHLY and CDR2 is FYNNEI. V gave up 7 bases and J gave up 1 base, with 8 bases separating them. CDR3 region: CASTGQSNQPQHF. In nucleotides, the CDR3 is TGTGCCAGCACCGGACAGAGCAATCAGCCCCAGCATTTT.

The chain joins TRBV21-1 to TRBJ1-5; the table's D call, TRBD1, has no DNA check behind it. TRBV21-1 is annotated as a pseudogene. The length of the CDR3 is 15 residues. CDR3 in DNA: TGTGCCAGCAGCCTCTCCAGACAGGTTTATCAGCCCCAGCATTTT. Translating it yields CASSLSRQVYQPQHF.

The chain uses TRBV2 and TRBJ1-4; D is possibly TRBD1 (5 bases). The V and J ends lost 2 bases and 4 bases respectively, with 14 bases between them. CDR3 length: 16 amino acids. Germline loops: CDR1 SNHLY, CDR2 FYNNEI. Written as DNA, the CDR3 is TGTGCCAGCAGTGAAATAGGGGCCGGTGGTAATGAAAAACTGTTTTTT. Translation gives CASSEIGAGGNEKLFF.

The genes are TRBV30 and TRBJ1-3; 7 bases line up with TRBD1. The CDR3 runs to 15 residues. Germline trimming cut 3 bases from V and 0 bases from J; bases unmatched to any gene: 5. Germline CDR1 and CDR2: GTSNPN and SVGIG (reference sequence). The CDR3 is CAWRATGDSGNTIYF. The DNA for the CDR3 is TGTGCCTGGAGAGCTACAGGGGACTCTGGAAACACCATATATTTT. The variable domain in full, completed from reference TRBV30 and TRBJ1-3, reads SQTIHQWPATLVQPVGSPLSLECTVEGTSNPNLYWYRQAAGRGLQLLFYSVGIGQISSEVPQNLSASRPQDRQFILSSKKLLLSDSGFYLCAWRATGDSGNTIYFGEGSWLTVV.

V usage is TRBV3-1 (or the pseudogene TRBV3-2) and J usage is TRBJ1-1, with a tentative D call TRBD1 (6 bases). The CDR3 has 12 residues. The germline CDR1 and CDR2 sequences are LGHDT and YNNKEL (reference sequence). The germline V and J ends were trimmed by 4 bases and 5 bases, with 8 bases remaining between them. The CDR3 sequence is CASSRGQTEAFF. CDR3 DNA sequence: TGTGCCAGCAGCCGAGGACAGACTGAAGCTTTCTTT.

This rearrangement joins TRBV28 to TRBJ1-5, with D uncertain. Germline V gene sequence: CDR1 MDHEN, CDR2 SYDVKM. CDR3 length: 15 residues. Trimming took off 3 bases at V and 3 bases at J, with 12 bases between the two ends. The CDR3 DNA sequence: TGTGCCAGCAGTTTGGGCCTCTACCCCAATCAGCCCCAGCATTTT. It is translated as CASSLGLYPNQPQHF.

The chain carries TRBV19 and TRBJ1-2; maybe TRBD1 (6 bases). This CDR3 comprises 13 residues. CDR1 and CDR2 from the germline V gene are LNHDA and SQIVND (reference sequence). The V end lost 2 bases, the J end lost 7 bases, and 11 bases lay between the germline ends. CDR3 sequence (DNA): TGTGCCAGTAGTATAAGGCCAGGGGTTGGCTACACCTTC. It is translated as CASSIRPGVGYTF.

The table lists this clone with a count of one. The chain employs TRBV6-7 and TRBJ1-5, with D uncertain. TRBV6-7 is given ORF status, its function remaining uncertain. This CDR3 has 13 residues. Trimming took off 8 bases at V and 7 bases at J, with 15 bases between the two ends. The CDR3 coding sequence is TGTGCCAGCCCCCCTATACCCAACCAGCCCCAGCATTTT. This gives the protein CASPPIPNQPQHF.

The genes are TRBV5-1 and TRBJ2-1, with a weak D call TRBD1 (5 bases). Deletions cut 4 bases from V and 8 bases from J, with 19 bases between. CDR1 is SGHRS, CDR2 YFSETQ, per germline. The CDR3 spans 15 residues. CDR3 sequence (DNA): TGCGCCAGCAGCCCCGGGTCGACAGCCGTCGATGAGCAGTTCTTC. This sequence encodes CASSPGSTAVDEQFF.

The chain couples TRBV2 to TRBJ1-1; possible D gene TRBD1, 5 bases. Germline CDR1 reads SNHLY; CDR2 reads FYNNEI. This CDR3 contains 13 residues. The V gene lost 6 bases and the J gene lost 1 base, with 9 bases spanning the gap. CDR3 sequence (DNA): TGTGCCAGCAGCGGACAACCGAACACTGAAGCTTTCTTT. As protein: CASSGQPNTEAFF. The complete variable domain, with remaining parts taken from reference TRBV2 and TRBJ1-1, reads EPEVTQTPSHQVTQMGQEVILRCVPISNHLYFYWYRQILGQKVEFLVSFYNNEISEKSEIFDDQFSVERPDGSNFTLKIRSTKLEDSAMYFCASSGQPNTEAFFGQGTRLTVV.

The V and J genes are TRBV28 and TRBJ1-2; a possible D gene is TRBD1 (6 bases). Germline lookup yields CDR1 MDHEN and CDR2 SYDVKM. Deletions cut 4 bases from V and 8 bases from J, with 23 bases between. The CDR3 contains 16 residues. The DNA for the CDR3 is TGTGCCAGCAGTTCCCCCCGGGACACACTTCTATGGGGCTACACCTTC. Translated: CASSSPRDTLLWGYTF.

The chain recombines TRBV6-5 with TRBJ1-2; D call uncertain. Germline loops: CDR1 MNHEY, CDR2 SVGAGI. Trimming took 5 bases from V and 0 from J, leaving 13 bases between them. CDR3 length equals 15 residues. The CDR3 DNA follows: TGTGCCAGCAGTATGCGTCGGACTTCTAACTATGGCTACACCTTC. Its translation: CASSMRRTSNYGYTF.

This clone has a handful of counts. This chain joins TRBV14 and TRBJ1-6; 8 nucleotides align to TRBD1. The CDR3 contains 16 residues. With V trimmed by 2 bases and J by 7 bases, 7 bases remained unmatched. The germline CDR1 and CDR2 sequences are SGHDN and FVKESK. This CDR3 reads CASSQNPDRGNSPLHF. CDR3 in DNA: TGTGCCAGCAGCCAAAACCCCGACAGGGGAAATTCACCCCTCCACTTT.

The chain uses TRBV10-3 and TRBJ2-5; no definite D call. This CDR3 comprises 12 residues. The germline V and J ends were trimmed by 4 bases and 0 bases, with 3 bases remaining between them. Per the germline V gene, CDR1 is ENHRY and CDR2 is SYGVKD. CDR3 DNA: TGTGCCATCAGTGCCTACCAAGAGACCCAGTACTTC. Protein: CAISAYQETQYF.

V gene TRBV5-1 combines with J gene TRBJ2-7, with D possibly being TRBD2 (6 bases). Trimming took 0 bases from V and 7 from J, leaving 23 bases between them. The CDR3 runs 17 residues. Germline-derived CDR1 and CDR2 are SGHRS and YFSETQ. The CDR3 DNA follows: TGCGCCAGCAGCTTGGTCCTGCGGGGAGCCCCGTCTGTAGAGCAGTACTTC. Its translation is CASSLVLRGAPSVEQYF.

J is TRBJ2-7 and V is TRBV5-1, with 14 positions matching TRBD2. V lost 3 bases to trimming and J lost 2 bases; unmatched junction nucleotides: 7. Germline CDR1 and CDR2: SGHRS and YFSETQ. This CDR3 has 17 residues. The CDR3 sequence is CASSSKGLAGEPYEQYF. CDR3 nucleotide sequence: TGCGCCAGCAGCTCAAAGGGACTAGCGGGAGAACCCTACGAGCAGTACTTC.

This chain links TRBV28 with TRBJ2-7; the D gene is possibly TRBD2 (5 bases). Germline values: CDR1 MDHEN, CDR2 SYDVKM. Trimming took off 5 bases at V and 4 bases at J, with 12 bases between the two ends. CDR3 length: 13 residues. CDR3 coding DNA: TGTGCCAGCAGTGCCCGGGGTGAATACGAGCAGTACTTC. Residues: CASSARGEYEQYF.

The CDR3 reads CASSGTSGGRNEQFF. The CDR3 DNA sequence: TGTGCCAGCAGTGGGACTAGCGGGGGGCGGAATGAGCAGTTCTTC. V and J are TRBV2 and TRBJ2-1; 14 nucleotides agree with TRBD2. Trimming removed 4 bases from V and 7 bases from J; junction bases left unmatched: 3. The CDR3 contains 15 residues. Per the germline V gene, CDR1 is SNHLY and CDR2 is FYNNEI.

This chain links TRBV4-1 with TRBJ2-3; 8 bases match TRBD2. V shed 0 bases, J shed 3 bases, and the junction held 5 bases outside the gene matches. The CDR3 runs 16 residues. CDR1 and CDR2 (germline): MGHRA, YSYEKL. In DNA form, the CDR3 reads TGCGCCAGCAGCCAAGAGGACGGGAGGGGTACAGATACGCAGTATTTT. Amino acid sequence: CASSQEDGRGTDTQYF.

The chain has TRBV6-6 and TRBJ1-2, with TRBD1 identical over 9 bases. With 5 bases clipped from V and 6 bases from J, the junction kept 7 bases outside the gene matches. This CDR3 comprises 14 residues. Germline V CDR1 and CDR2: MNHNY, SVGAGI (reference sequence). This chain's CDR3 is CASSPGQGYDGYTF. The CDR3 coding sequence is TGTGCCAGCAGTCCGGGACAGGGTTACGATGGCTACACCTTC.

The chain carries TRBV5-4 and TRBJ2-5, with 10 bases identical to TRBD2. Germline V lookup: CDR1 SGHNT, CDR2 YYREEE (reference sequence). Germline trimming cut 3 bases from V and 5 bases from J; bases unmatched to any gene: 7. The length of the CDR3 is 15 residues. This CDR3 is CASSSASGSGETQYF. DNA of the CDR3: TGTGCCAGCAGCTCGGCTAGCGGGAGCGGGGAGACCCAGTACTTC.

This rearrangement joins TRBV12-1 to TRBJ2-3; TRBD2 is the table's D call and was not checked against the DNA. TRBV12-1 is deemed a pseudogene. The CDR3 loop spans 18 amino acids. CDR3 DNA sequence: TGTGCCAGCAGCCTGCCTCGGACTAGCGGGACCTACACAGATACGCAGTATTTT. It yields the protein CASSLPRTSGTYTDTQYF.

The CDR3 DNA reads as TGTGCCAGCAGTTTAAGGGGTTCTGAAGCTTTCTTT. Translating it yields CASSLRGSEAFF. The chain is built from TRBV28 and TRBJ1-1; a weak D match, TRBD1 (5 bases). There are 12 residues in the CDR3. Per germline, CDR1 MDHEN and CDR2 SYDVKM. V shed 2 bases and J shed 6 bases, with 7 bases lying between them.

This chain uses TRBV3-1 (or the pseudogene TRBV3-2) with TRBJ1-2; 7 nucleotides align to TRBD1. The CDR3 contains 13 residues. The germline V gene has CDR1 LGHDT and CDR2 YNNKEL (reference sequence). Unmatched junction bases numbered 10, after V lost 8 bases and J lost 7 bases. As DNA, the CDR3 is TGTGCCAGCTCCCGAGGGACAGAAGGTGGCTACACCTTC. Amino acids: CASSRGTEGGYTF.